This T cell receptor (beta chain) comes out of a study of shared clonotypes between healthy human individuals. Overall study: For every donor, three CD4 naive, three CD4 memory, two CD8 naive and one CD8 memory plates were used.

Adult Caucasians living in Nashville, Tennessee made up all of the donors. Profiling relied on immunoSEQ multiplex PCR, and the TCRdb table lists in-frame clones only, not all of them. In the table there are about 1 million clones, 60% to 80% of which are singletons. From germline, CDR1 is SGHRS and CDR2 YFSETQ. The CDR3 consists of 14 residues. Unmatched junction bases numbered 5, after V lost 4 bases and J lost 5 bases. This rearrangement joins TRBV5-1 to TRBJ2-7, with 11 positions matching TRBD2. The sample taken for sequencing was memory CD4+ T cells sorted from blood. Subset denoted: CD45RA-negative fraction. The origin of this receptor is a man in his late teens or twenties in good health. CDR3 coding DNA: TGCGCCAGCAGCGGAGGACTAGCGGGCCACGAGCAGTACTTC. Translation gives CASSGGLAGHEQYF.